This is a list of T cell receptor beta chains from one sample in a study of tumor-infiltrating lymphocytes in primary liver carcinoma. TCRdb itself ran the multiplex PCR reads through MiXCR, one entry per CDR3 protein. The sample includes 25,000 to 35,000 distinct CDR3 sequences, approximately 80% seen only once; the top ten take approximately 40%. Sequenced: liver tumor tissue from sampling region 5. Receptor source: a man aged 35-49 years with primary liver carcinoma and hepatitis B virus infection. CDR3s include the opening cysteine and the closing phenylalanine or tryptophan. D genes are given only for firm matches. Clone sizes are given selectively: once, few, many, or a class where the clone is expanded.

J gene	D gene	V gene	CDR3 length	clone size	CDR3 protein	CDR3 DNA
TRBJ2-6	NA	TRBV24-1	14	NA	CATGGDAGANVMTF	TGTGCCACCGGCGGGGATGCCGGGGCCAACGTCATGACTTTT
TRBJ1-2	NA	TRBV6-2/TRBV6-3	11	NA	CASTGAHGHTF	TGTGCAAGCACGGGGGCCCATGGCCACACTTTC
TRBJ2-5	NA	TRBV14	15	NA	CASSQIWGALETQYF	TGTGCCAGTAGCCAAATATGGGGGGCGTTGGAGACCCAGTACTTC
TRBJ2-7	NA	TRBV6-2/TRBV6-3	11	NA	CDSRAIYEQYF	TGTGATAGCAGGGCTATCTACGAGCAGTACTTC
TRBJ2-3	NA	TRBV10-3	17	NA	CAISETPLPGDAGTQYF	TGTGCCATCAGTGAGACCCCATTACCGGGAGATGCAGGTACGCAGTATTTT
TRBJ2-1	TRBD2	TRBV11-2	15	NA	CTSSPQREGLGEQSF	TGTACCAGCAGCCCCCAGCGGGAGGGGTTGGGTGAGCAGTCCTTC
TRBJ2-1	NA	TRBV2	15	NA	CASRDEGGSYDEQFF	TGTGCCAGCAGAGACGAGGGGGGATCCTACGATGAGCAGTTCTTC
TRBJ2-1	TRBD2	TRBV4-1	15	NA	CASNQGGTSHNEQFF	TGCGCCAGCAACCAAGGAGGGACTAGCCACAATGAGCAATTCTTC
TRBJ2-1	NA	TRBV7-6	16	NA	CASSLVAYYSRSEQFF	TGTGCTAGCAGCTTAGTAGCGTACTACTCGAGAAGTGAGCAGTTCTTC
TRBJ2-7	NA	TRBV4-1	13	NA	CASSLGHWYEQYF	TGTGCCAGCAGCCTGGGCCATTGGTACGAGCAGTACTTC
TRBJ2-7	NA	TRBV5-6	11	many	CASSLGHEQYF	TGTGCCAGCAGCTTGGGGCACGAGCAGTACTTC
TRBJ2-1	TRBD1	TRBV12-3/TRBV12-4	17	NA	CASSFFTGTDFSSEQFF	TGTGCCAGCAGCTTCTTTACCGGGACAGACTTTTCTAGTGAGCAGTTCTTC
TRBJ2-3	NA	TRBV6-6	16	NA	CASSWTRTLSTDMQYF	TGTGCCAGCAGTTGGACCAGGACTCTCAGCACAGATATGCAATATTTT
TRBJ2-5	TRBD2	TRBV6-6	14	NA	CASALAGPQETQYF	TGTGCCAGCGCATTAGCGGGGCCCCAAGAGACCCAGTACTTC
TRBJ2-1	TRBD2	TRBV29-1	12	NA	CSALPGGNEQFF	TGCAGTGCCCTCCCGGGGGGGAATGAGCAGTTCTTC
TRBJ2-7	NA	TRBV6-6	15	few	CASSYSGKSTCEQYF	TGTGCCAGCAGTTACTCCGGGAAATCTACCTGCGAGCAGTACTTC
TRBJ2-1	TRBD2	TRBV7-2	14	many	CASSSGLATDEQFF	TGTGCCAGCAGCTCCGGACTAGCGACGGATGAGCAGTTCTTC
TRBJ1-1	NA	TRBV19	14	NA	CASSLRPNFLEAFF	TGTGCCAGTAGTCTACGGCCGAATTTCCTGGAAGCTTTCTTT
TRBJ1-1	NA	TRBV7-6	13	few	CASSSLGATEAFF	TGTGCCAGCAGCTCTTTAGGGGCCACTGAAGCTTTCTTT
TRBJ2-7	NA	TRBV6-2/TRBV6-3	16	NA	CAGSYSNPSLPYEQYF	TGTGCCGGCAGTTACTCGAATCCTAGCCTGCCCTACGAGCAGTACTTC
TRBJ2-7	NA	TRBV11-2	15	once	CASSHVTVRTYEQYF	TGTGCCAGCAGCCATGTGACAGTGAGAACCTACGAGCAGTACTTC
TRBJ2-2	TRBD1	TRBV11-1	14	NA	CASGFTGVTGDLFF	TGCGCCAGCGGCTTTACAGGGGTTACCGGGGATCTGTTTTTT
TRBJ2-1	TRBD2	TRBV6-2/TRBV6-3	16	medium-sized	CASSPGLADVYNEQFF	TGTGCCAGCAGCCCCGGACTAGCGGACGTCTACAATGAGCAGTTCTTC
TRBJ2-5	NA	TRBV11-2	14	NA	CVSSSDGLQETQYF	TGTGTCAGCAGCTCGGACGGTCTACAAGAGACACAGTACTTC
TRBJ2-3	TRBD2	TRBV11-1	15	NA	CASSPGLGRADMQYF	TGTGCCAGCAGCCCGGGACTAGGGAGAGCAGATATGCAGTATTTT
TRBJ2-7	NA	TRBV10-3	15	NA	CAISEARSGEYEQCF	TGTGCCATCAGTGAGGCCCGTTCAGGAGAGTACGAGCAGTGCTTC
TRBJ2-4	NA	TRBV12-3/TRBV12-4	18	NA	CASILWGGADIPKNIQYF	TGTGCCAGCATTTTATGGGGTGGGGCGGACATACCCAAAAACATTCAGTACTTT
TRBJ1-5	NA	TRBV28	15	NA	CASSQSATGVRPQHF	TGTGCCAGCAGTCAATCGGCGACAGGCGTTCGGCCCCAGCATTTT
TRBJ2-7	TRBD2	TRBV7-9	18	NA	CASNSGTSGNQRPYEQYF	TGTGCCAGCAACAGCGGGACTAGCGGGAACCAGCGTCCCTACGAGCAGTACTTC
TRBJ2-2	NA	TRBV4-3	16	NA	CASSQDPEGNPGELLF	TGCGCCAGCAGTCAAGACCCAGAAGGGAACCCCGGGGAGCTGTTATTT
TRBJ2-7	TRBD2	TRBV10-3	19	NA	CAIAKRSRLAGGFSYVQYF	TGTGCCATCGCCAAACGATCGAGACTAGCGGGAGGGTTCTCCTACGTGCAGTACTTC
TRBJ2-5	TRBD1	TRBV15	15	NA	CATSIWTGSEETLYF	TGTGCCACCAGCATCTGGACAGGGAGTGAAGAGACCCTGTACTTC
TRBJ2-3	NA	TRBV11-2	15	few	CASSHEYLSTDTQYF	TGTGCCAGCAGCCACGAATACCTAAGCACAGATACGCAGTATTTT
TRBJ1-1	NA	TRBV28	15	NA	CASRTGQQGNTEASF	TGTGCCAGTAGAACCGGACAGCAGGGGAACACTGAAGCTTCCTTT
TRBJ2-7	TRBD1	TRBV6-1	14	NA	CAGKAGQGITKGYF	TGTGCCGGCAAAGCGGGACAGGGAATAACCAAGGGGTACTTC
TRBJ1-1	NA	TRBV4-1	14	NA	CASSRDRGELEAFF	TGCGCCAGCAGCCGAGACCGCGGGGAATTAGAAGCTTTCTTT
TRBJ1-2	TRBD1	TRBV5-5	19	NA	CASSLDPPHITGGGYDYTF	TGTGCCAGTAGCTTGGATCCTCCCCACATTACAGGGGGTGGGTATGACTACACCTTC
TRBJ2-1	TRBD2	TRBV11-2	17	once	CASSLLPPGGAGAEQLF	TGTGCCAGCAGCTTACTTCCACCGGGGGGAGCCGGGGCTGAGCAACTCTTC
TRBJ1-2	NA	TRBV30	14	many	CAWSNFETSYGYTF	TGTGCCTGGAGCAACTTTGAGACAAGTTATGGCTACACCTTC
TRBJ1-1	NA	TRBV18	13	NA	CASSPLPSPEAFF	TGTGCCAGCTCACCCTTACCAAGCCCTGAAGCTTTCTTT
TRBJ2-1	NA	TRBV29-1	13	NA	CSFDMASQGEQFF	TGCAGCTTTGACATGGCAAGCCAGGGGGAGCAGTTCTTC
TRBJ2-7	TRBD1	TRBV6-1	14	few	CASGERGQEDEQYF	TGTGCCAGCGGTGAGAGGGGGCAGGAGGACGAGCAATACTTT
TRBJ2-1	TRBD2	TRBV11-2	15	NA	CVSSILAGGYNEQFF	TGCGTCAGCAGTATTCTAGCGGGGGGGTACAATGAGCAGTTCTTC
TRBJ1-2	TRBD1	TRBV6-2/TRBV6-3	13	NA	CASSYWDSYGHIF	TGTGCCAGCAGTTACTGGGACAGCTATGGCCACATCTTC
TRBJ1-1	TRBD1	TRBV29-1	13	once	CSVWDRGLIEVFF	TGCAGCGTTTGGGACAGGGGCCTAATTGAAGTTTTCTTT
TRBJ2-7	NA	TRBV7-9	14	NA	CASSLRGETYKQYF	TGTGCCAGCAGCTTAAGGGGGGAAACCTACAAGCAGTACTTC
TRBJ2-3	TRBD2	TRBV20-1	16	many	CSARVPLAGVTDTQYF	TGCAGTGCTAGAGTGCCACTAGCGGGAGTAACAGATACGCAGTATTTT
TRBJ1-2	NA	TRBV12-3/TRBV12-4	14	NA	CATSLEPISYGYIF	TGTGCCACCAGTTTAGAACCGATAAGCTATGGCTACATCTTC